This TCR beta chain was identified in a study of cytomegalovirus exposure and HLA in healthy donors. PCR amplification relied on 60 Vbeta primers (plus 13 Jbeta primers). Data came from immunoSEQ multiplex PCR; TCRdb stores just in-frame clones and leaves some out. The sample has some 87,000 clones, 65% to 80% seen once. As concerns this clone: The antigen is not known.

Study conclusions and caveats: In a later analysis, HLA-C alleles had the fewest associated TCRs, DRB1 alleles the most.

The source of this sequence is a man younger than 40 in good health and CMV-seronegative. The sequenced sample was PBMCs.

DNA for the CDR3: TGTGCCAGCAGGTTGAGGTCTTCCAGCCTAGCTGACTCCTACAATGAGCAGTTCTTC. It specifies CASRLRSSSLADSYNEQFF. This chain connects TRBV5-6 to TRBJ2-1; TRBD2 might be the D (5 bases). The ends were cut back, 5 bases at V and 0 bases at J, with 24 bases in the middle. This CDR3 comprises 19 residues. CDR1 SGHDT and CDR2 YYEEEE come from the germline V gene.